A single sample is the source of the 23 T cell receptor beta chains below, sequenced in a study of blood T cell repertoires in COVID-19. Profiled with immunoSEQ multiplex PCR; TCRdb holds only in-frame clones, not every one. The sample contains over 120,000 clones, about 80% of which appear only once. The specimen was peripheral blood. These receptors all come from a man between 65 and 85 years old who had recovered from COVID-19.

The rearrangement joins TRBV19 to TRBJ2-5; 11 bases are a match to TRBD2. CDR1 and CDR2 from the germline V gene are LNHDA and SQIVND (reference sequence). The CDR3 is 16 residues long. J lost 7 bases, V lost 3 bases, and 10 bases had no gene match. CDR3 sequence: CASSMAGTSGPGTQYF. CDR3 in DNA: TGTGCCAGTAGTATGGCGGGGACTAGCGGTCCGGGGACCCAGTACTTC.

This chain uses TRBV11-2 with TRBJ2-6, with D possibly TRBD1 on 6 matching bases. Trimming stripped 5 bases from V and 1 base from J, with 15 bases between. Germline values: CDR1 SGHAT, CDR2 FQNNGV. This CDR3 region has 17 residues. CDR3 in amino acids: CASSIDRIGSGANVLTF. CDR3 nucleotide sequence: TGTGCCAGCAGCATCGACAGGATTGGGTCTGGGGCCAACGTCCTGACTTTC. Complete variable domain (other parts from reference TRBV11-2 and TRBJ2-6): EAGVAQSPRYKIIEKRQSVAFWCNPISGHATLYWYQQILGQGPKLLIQFQNNGVVDDSQLPKDRFSAERLKGVDSTLKIQPAKLEDSAVYLCASSIDRIGSGANVLTFGAGSRLTVL.

The chain couples TRBV5-1 to TRBJ2-5; D call uncertain. The CDR3 runs 16 residues. Germline CDR1 is SGHRS and CDR2 is YFSETQ. Trimming removed 0 bases at V and 4 bases at J, with 16 bases between. CDR3 nucleotide sequence: TGCGCCAGCAGCTTGGTCGTAACGGGTGGAGCAGAGACCCAGTACTTC. Protein product: CASSLVVTGGAETQYF.

The chain links TRBV7-2 to TRBJ2-1; D possibly corresponds to TRBD2 (6 bases). The germline V and J ends were trimmed by 5 bases and 7 bases, with 18 bases remaining between them. This CDR3 region has 15 residues. The germline V gene encodes CDR1 SGHTA and CDR2 FQGNSA. CDR3 bases: TGTGCCAGCAGCCCCCTCCCGGGACTCGGGAATGAGCAGTTCTTC. As protein: CASSPLPGLGNEQFF.

This rearrangement joins TRBV19 to TRBJ2-3; TRBD1 agrees at 7 bases. J gave up 3 bases and V 7 bases, and 4 bases lay outside the gene matches. Germline V gene lookup returns CDR1 LNHDA and CDR2 SQIVND (reference sequence). The CDR3 has 13 amino acids. The chain's CDR3 is CASTPGQTDTQYF. CDR3 DNA sequence: TGTGCCAGTACCCCGGGACAGACAGATACGCAGTATTTT. The variable domain in full, completed from reference TRBV19 and TRBJ2-3, reads DGGITQSPKYLFRKEGQNVTLSCEQNLNHDAMYWYRQDPGQGLRLIYYSQIVNDFQKGDIAEGYSVSREKKESFPLTVTSAQKNPTAFYLCASTPGQTDTQYFGPGTRLTVL.

This clone was observed a single time. The rearrangement joins TRBV6-6 to TRBJ1-2; no clear D. Trimming cost V 2 bases and J 7 bases, with 17 bases left between them. Per the germline V gene, CDR1 is MNHNY and CDR2 is SVGAGI (reference sequence). The length of the CDR3 is 15 residues. As DNA, the CDR3 is TGTGCCAGCAGTTACGGTGGCAGGCCCTCCAGTGGCTACACCTTC. Its protein is CASSYGGRPSSGYTF.

V usage is TRBV4-3 and J usage is TRBJ1-1; TRBD1 agrees at 9 bases. V was clipped by 0 bases and J by 10 bases; unmatched bases: 6. The germline CDR1 and CDR2 sequences are LGHNA and YSLEER. The CDR3 covers 14 residues. CDR3 nucleotide sequence: TGCGCCAGCAGCCAAGATCGGACAGGGGTAGGAGCTTTCTTT. This encodes CASSQDRTGVGAFF.

V usage is TRBV19 and J usage is TRBJ2-1, with TRBD2 matching 14 bases. Germline-derived CDR1 and CDR2 are LNHDA and SQIVND (reference sequence). The V gene end was trimmed by 5 bases and the J gene end by 8 bases; junction bases not matched to a gene: 5. The CDR3 totals 15 residues. CDR3 region: CASSPTGLAGDEQFF. DNA for the CDR3: TGTGCCAGTAGTCCTACGGGACTAGCGGGAGATGAGCAGTTCTTC.

This clone occurred a few times. V gene TRBV4-1 combines with J gene TRBJ2-2; D not resolved. In germline, CDR1 is MGHRA, CDR2 YSYEKL. V gave up 2 bases and J gave up 4 bases, with 5 bases separating them. The CDR3 is 13 amino acids. Here the CDR3 reads CASSQTPTGELFF. The CDR3 DNA follows: TGCGCCAGCAGCCAAACACCCACCGGGGAGCTGTTTTTT.

The V and J genes are TRBV5-4 and TRBJ2-7; D is perhaps TRBD2 (6 bases). Trimming removed 0 bases from V and 1 base from J, with 8 bases in between. Looked up from germline, CDR1 is SGHNT and CDR2 is YYREEE (reference sequence). The CDR3 spans 14 residues. The DNA for the CDR3 is TGTGCCAGCAGCTTGGGGGACTCGTCCTACGAGCAGTACTTC. As protein: CASSLGDSSYEQYF.

The chain uses TRBV27 and TRBJ1-1; 8 nucleotides align to TRBD1. The CDR3 covers 14 residues. The germline V gene encodes CDR1 MNHEY and CDR2 SMNVEV (reference sequence). With 6 bases clipped from V and 7 bases from J, the junction kept 10 bases outside the gene matches. This CDR3 reads CASSLRGLGDEAFF. DNA for the CDR3: TGTGCCAGCAGCCTCAGGGGGCTTGGGGATGAAGCTTTCTTT.

This clone was recorded at least ten times. The rearrangement uses TRBV27 and TRBJ2-7, with D tentatively TRBD2 (5 bases). CDR3 length equals 15 residues. Germline V gene sequence: CDR1 MNHEY, CDR2 SMNVEV (reference sequence). Trimming shortened V by 5 bases and J by 0 bases, and 14 bases separated the two germline ends. The CDR3 DNA reads as TGTGCCAGCAGTCCGGACCGAGCGGTCTCCTACGAGCAGTACTTC. This encodes CASSPDRAVSYEQYF.

The chain combines TRBV5-1 with TRBJ2-7; 10 bases map to TRBD1. The trim removed 4 bases at V and 3 bases at J, leaving 4 bases unmatched. Looked up from germline, CDR1 is SGHRS and CDR2 is YFSETQ. The CDR3 consists of 14 residues. CDR3 in amino acids: CASSIRDRGYEQYF. The CDR3 DNA follows: TGCGCCAGCAGCATCCGGGACAGGGGCTACGAGCAGTACTTC.

The chain recombines TRBV7-2 with TRBJ1-6, with D possibly TRBD1 on 6 matching bases. Germline-derived CDR1 and CDR2 are SGHTA and FQGNSA. CDR3 length equals 14 residues. V shed 5 bases and J shed 7 bases, with 12 bases lying between them. CDR3 amino acids: CASSQGTVNSPLHF. CDR3 in DNA: TGTGCCAGCAGCCAGGGGACGGTGAATTCACCCCTCCACTTT. Using reference TRBV7-2 and TRBJ1-6 for the parts outside the CDR3, the full variable domain is GAGVSQSPSNKVTEKGKDVELRCDPISGHTALYWYRQSLGQGLEFLIYFQGNSAPDKSGLPSDRFSAERTGGSVSTLTIQRTQQEDSAVYLCASSQGTVNSPLHFGNGTRLTVT.

V is TRBV5-1 and J is TRBJ2-2; the match to TRBD2 covers 7 bases. The CDR3 is 17 amino acids. The trim removed 4 bases at V and 4 bases at J, leaving 13 bases unmatched. Germline CDR1 is SGHRS and CDR2 is YFSETQ. CDR3 coding DNA: TGCGCCAGCAGCCTCCCTAGGGCGGGAGCAATCACCGGGGAGCTGTTTTTT. Its translation: CASSLPRAGAITGELFF.

The chain carries TRBV10-1 and TRBJ1-5; TRBD1 is a possible D gene (5 bases). The CDR3 consists of 15 residues. V lost 4 bases, J lost 5 bases, and 15 bases lay in between. Germline V gives CDR1 WNHNN, CDR2 SYGVQD (reference sequence). CDR3 protein: CASSAQTVGHQPQHF. The DNA of the CDR3 is TGCGCCAGCAGTGCCCAGACAGTGGGTCATCAGCCCCAGCATTTT.

The rearrangement uses TRBV7-2 and TRBJ2-1; 10 nucleotides match TRBD2. This CDR3 spans 16 amino acids. The trim removed 4 bases at V and 5 bases at J, leaving 8 bases unmatched. Germline assignment: CDR1 SGHTA and CDR2 FQGNSA. The CDR3 region is CASSSLASGRDNEQFF. In DNA form, the CDR3 reads TGTGCCAGCAGCTCCCTGGCTAGCGGGAGAGACAATGAGCAGTTCTTC. Full variable domain (remainder filled in from reference TRBV7-2 and TRBJ2-1): GAGVSQSPSNKVTEKGKDVELRCDPISGHTALYWYRQSLGQGLEFLIYFQGNSAPDKSGLPSDRFSAERTGGSVSTLTIQRTQQEDSAVYLCASSSLASGRDNEQFFGPGTRLTVL.

This chain connects TRBV27 to TRBJ2-7; 10 bases align to TRBD1. The CDR3 runs to 15 residues. V dropped 3 bases and J dropped 2; count of bases not matched to a gene: 4. Germline CDR1 is MNHEY and CDR2 is SMNVEV (reference sequence). The CDR3 nucleotides read TGTGCCAGCAGTTTTGGGACAGGGGAAGCCTACGAGCAGTACTTC. Amino acids: CASSFGTGEAYEQYF.

The chain joins TRBV11-2 to TRBJ2-4; 7 nucleotides agree with TRBD1. The CDR3 runs 15 residues. Germline values: CDR1 SGHAT, CDR2 FQNNGV. Losses at the gene ends were 5 bases for V and 2 bases for J; bases not matched to a gene: 6. The CDR3 nucleotides read TGTGCCAGCAGCAGAGACAGGGTTTCCAAAAACATTCAGTACTTC. It codes for CASSRDRVSKNIQYF. Combining the CDR3 with reference TRBV11-2 and TRBJ2-4 gives the whole variable domain EAGVAQSPRYKIIEKRQSVAFWCNPISGHATLYWYQQILGQGPKLLIQFQNNGVVDDSQLPKDRFSAERLKGVDSTLKIQPAKLEDSAVYLCASSRDRVSKNIQYFGAGTRLSVL.

The J gene is TRBJ1-3, the V gene TRBV4-1; D is undetermined. This CDR3 has 13 residues. Looked up from germline, CDR1 is MGHRA and CDR2 is YSYEKL. V was cut by 0 bases and J by 5 bases, with 5 bases left in between. The CDR3 DNA reads TGCGCCAGCAGCCAAGAGCAGAGAAACACCATATATTTT. Translating gives CASSQEQRNTIYF.

V gene TRBV27 combines with J gene TRBJ2-1; 9 bases are a match to TRBD2. After removal of 2 bases from V and 3 bases from J, the junction contained 2 bases not matched to a gene. Germline-derived CDR1 and CDR2 are MNHEY and SMNVEV (reference sequence). CDR3 length equals 15 residues. CDR3: CASSLGLAYYNEQFF. The CDR3 DNA reads TGTGCCAGCAGTTTAGGACTAGCGTACTACAATGAGCAGTTCTTC.

The J gene is TRBJ1-6, the V gene TRBV30; a weak D match, TRBD1 (5 bases). This CDR3 has 13 residues. In germline, CDR1 is GTSNPN, CDR2 SVGIG (reference sequence). V lost 0 bases and J 6 bases, leaving 6 bases between the germline ends. The CDR3 DNA reads as TGTGCCTGGAGTGTTCAGGGTAATTCACCCCTCCACTTT. The encoded protein is CAWSVQGNSPLHF.

The J gene is TRBJ2-7, the V gene TRBV2; 10 positions match TRBD1. The CDR3 consists of 15 residues. Germline V lookup: CDR1 SNHLY, CDR2 FYNNEI. V dropped 5 bases and J dropped 2; count of bases not matched to a gene: 6. CDR3 in amino acids: CASSIQTGGPYEQYF. The CDR3 DNA reads TGTGCCAGCAGTATACAGACAGGGGGCCCCTACGAGCAGTACTTC.